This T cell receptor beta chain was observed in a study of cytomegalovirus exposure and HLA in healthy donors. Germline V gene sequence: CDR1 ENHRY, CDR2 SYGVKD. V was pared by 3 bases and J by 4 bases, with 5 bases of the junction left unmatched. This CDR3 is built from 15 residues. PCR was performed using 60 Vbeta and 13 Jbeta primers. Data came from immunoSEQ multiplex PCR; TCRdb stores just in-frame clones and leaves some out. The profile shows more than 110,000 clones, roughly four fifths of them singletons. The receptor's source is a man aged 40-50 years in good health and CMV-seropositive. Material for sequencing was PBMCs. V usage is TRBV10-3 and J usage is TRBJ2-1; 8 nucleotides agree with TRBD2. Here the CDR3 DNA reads TGTGCCATCAGTGACGGCGGGGGGTATTACAATGAGCAGTTCTTC. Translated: CAISDGGGYYNEQFF.